The T cell receptor beta chain under discussion was sequenced for a study of response to subunit inactivated influenza vaccine. TCRdb passed the RT-PCR reads through MiXCR, listing each CDR3 protein once. The data hold fewer than 700,000 distinct CDR3 sequences, with under 15% observed a single time. Study-level findings and limits: A suggestion made by the authors is that each seasonal influenza vaccination recruits few new T cells.

The trim removed 5 bases at V and 4 bases at J, leaving 7 bases unmatched. This CDR3 is 14 amino acids long. CDR1 is MNHEY and CDR2 is SMNVEV in the germline V gene (reference sequence). A remark on this clonotype: The antigen is unknown.

The sequenced sample was PBMCs from blood, obtained 40 to 50 days after vaccination. The TCR sequence derives from a man between 50 and 59 years old who received an inactivated influenza vaccine. This chain links TRBV27 with TRBJ2-7, with 8 positions matching TRBD2. The CDR3 DNA reads as TGTGCCAGCAGTCGGGGGGGGAAGCCTTACGAGCAGTACTTC. Translating it yields CASSRGGKPYEQYF.